A selection of T cell receptor beta chains follows, all from one sample in a study of T cell repertoires in cytomegalovirus infection. Their antigen targets remain unknown. TCRdb ran MiXCR on the reads and lists one entry per CDR3 protein. The sample records 75,000 to 100,000 distinct CDR3 sequences, roughly half being singletons. The material sequenced was CD8+ T cells from cultured PBMCs, taken from culture after CMV antigen stimulation. These TCRs come from a human donor in good health (CMV status not recorded). Some clones in this sample may be carry-over from other donors' samples. Each CDR3 is given with its conserved first and last residue. A D gene is named only where the DNA matches it firmly.

TRBD1	TRBJ1-1	TRBV6-1	CASSNWDSGGTEAFF
-	TRBJ1-1	TRBV3-1	CASSQVRNTEAFF
-	TRBJ1-1	TRBV4-1	CASSYPRGTEAFF
-	TRBJ2-2	TRBV12-5	CASGLRGSANTGELFF
-	TRBJ2-1	TRBV12-3/TRBV12-4	CASSYRDRPNEQFF
-	TRBJ1-4	TRBV20-1	CSARSFRLASDEKLFF
TRBD2	TRBJ2-3	TRBV6-2/TRBV6-3	CASSIGLAGPTDTQYF
-	TRBJ1-1	TRBV7-3	CASSSSKGGREAFF
-	TRBJ2-7	TRBV7-9	CASSLVSYEQYF
TRBD2	TRBJ2-1	TRBV12-5	CASGRIAGEQFF
-	TRBJ2-7	TRBV25-1	CASSRTANSYEQYF
TRBD1	TRBJ1-6	TRBV11-2	CASPQGARSPLHF
-	TRBJ2-4	TRBV6-1	CASSPGLAKNIQYF
-	TRBJ1-2	TRBV11-2	CASSLVQRGGYTF
-	TRBJ2-7	TRBV24-1	CATSDLDEQYF
TRBD1	TRBJ2-7	TRBV20-1	CSARIINRGLEQYF
TRBD1	TRBJ1-5	TRBV12-3/TRBV12-4	CASTTDRGVNQPQHF
-	TRBJ2-3	TRBV6-1	CASNGRSPTDTQYF
TRBD2	TRBJ2-1	TRBV7-3	CASSLEGGRRYNEQFF
TRBD2	TRBJ2-7	TRBV6-6	CASSYSAGDNEQYF
TRBD1	TRBJ2-7	TRBV10-3	CAISEKTSRTGWMHEQYF
-	TRBJ2-5	TRBV7-9	CASSLASETQYF
-	TRBJ2-4	TRBV2	CASLQGLQNIQYF
TRBD2	TRBJ2-3	TRBV19	CASSKARESPDTQYF
-	TRBJ2-7	TRBV6-1	CASLLQGSYEQYF
-	TRBJ2-1	TRBV24-1	CATSDVPVGEQFF
TRBD2	TRBJ2-7	TRBV20-1	CSASQTSGTTYEQYF
TRBD2	TRBJ2-5	TRBV7-9	CASSPGLAQETQYF
-	TRBJ2-1	TRBV11-3	CASSLGQGDYNEQFF
TRBD2	TRBJ2-7	TRBV5-1	CASHREARSSYEQYF
TRBD2	TRBJ2-1	TRBV4-1	CASSQDSGGRSYNEQFF
TRBD1	TRBJ1-2	TRBV19	CASSTSTGRGYTF
-	TRBJ1-1	TRBV27	CASSPTGGTEAFF
-	TRBJ1-1	TRBV7-8	CASSLARRPTEAFF
-	TRBJ2-1	TRBV9	CASSATGSIHNEQFF
-	TRBJ1-2	TRBV12-5	CASGVQVAREYGYTF
-	TRBJ1-4	TRBV7-9	CASSSPGEEVEKLFF
-	TRBJ2-1	TRBV12-3/TRBV12-4	CASRIDSYNEQFF
TRBD1	TRBJ2-1	TRBV11-1	CASSLGPGTGSYNEQFF